This T cell receptor (beta chain) was recovered during a study of identical twins. Study conclusions and caveats: In cord blood, abundant beta clonotypes had fewer insertions; memory showed no trend. Excess low generation probability was seen in twin-shared out-of-frame alpha sequences. Modelling underestimated the level of out-of-frame TCR alpha sharing observed in monozygotic twins. Weaker excess sharing between twins was seen in beta out-of-frame sequences.

This clonotype turned up a few times. Its antigen is currently unknown. TCRdb re-derived calls from the 5' RACE reads in MiXCR, one entry per CDR3 protein. In the table there are about 550,000 distinct CDR3 sequences, 20% to 25% of which are singletons. Trimming stripped 2 bases from V and 5 bases from J, with 12 bases between. The CDR3 is made up of 14 amino acids. From germline, CDR1 is MNHEY and CDR2 SMNVEV (reference sequence). The sample was also reused in another study, on yellow fever vaccine responses in identical twins.

This TCR was sampled from a woman between 18 and 29 years old in good health. Sequencing was done on a sample of CD4+ T cells sorted from blood. J is TRBJ1-1 and V is TRBV27, with D possibly TRBD1 on 5 matching bases. CDR3 loop: CASSLVQGWTEAFF. The CDR3 nucleotides read TGTGCCAGCAGTTTAGTCCAGGGATGGACTGAAGCTTTCTTT.